Presented here are 29 T cell receptor beta chains from one specimen sequenced in a study of blood T cell repertoires in COVID-19. Produced via immunoSEQ multiplex PCR; TCRdb's table is partial and in-frame only. This table has about 190,000 clones, just under 80% appearing once. Sequencing input: peripheral blood. The receptors shown here come from a woman over 75 with active or convalescent COVID-19.

The J gene is TRBJ1-1, the V gene TRBV7-9; D is unclear. The CDR3 loop spans 13 amino acids. The germline V gene has CDR1 SEHNR and CDR2 FQNEAQ (reference sequence). The germline V and J ends were trimmed by 1 base and 5 bases, with 8 bases remaining between them. The CDR3 DNA follows: TGTGCCAGCAGCTTAGACGGTTGGACTGAAGCTTTCTTT. Protein: CASSLDGWTEAFF.

The rearrangement joins TRBV6-5 to TRBJ1-1; maybe TRBD1 (5 bases). Trimming removed 6 bases from V and 4 bases from J, with 9 bases in between. This CDR3 has 12 amino acids. The germline CDR1 and CDR2 sequences are MNHEY and SVGAGI. Here the CDR3 reads CASSRDSTEAFF. CDR3 nucleotide sequence: TGTGCCAGCAGCCGCGACAGCACTGAAGCTTTCTTT.

This sequence joins TRBV7-9 and TRBJ1-2; D perhaps matches TRBD1 (5 bases). The germline V and J ends were trimmed by 3 bases and 3 bases, with 14 bases remaining between them. The CDR3 spans 15 residues. CDR1 is SEHNR and CDR2 is FQNEAQ in the germline V gene (reference sequence). CDR3 coding DNA: TGTGCCAGCAGCTTGCAGGGCTCCTCTTACTATGGCTACACCTTC. Its protein is CASSLQGSSYYGYTF.

The V call is TRBV4-1, the J call TRBJ2-7; 7 positions match TRBD2. Germline values: CDR1 MGHRA, CDR2 YSYEKL. The CDR3 runs to 15 residues. The ends lost 2 bases at V and 3 bases at J; junction bases unmatched: 7. The CDR3 region is CASSQSGGNVYEQYF. In nucleotides, the CDR3 is TGCGCCAGCAGCCAATCCGGGGGGAATGTCTACGAGCAGTACTTC.

This chain uses TRBV28 with TRBJ1-2, with 11 bases fitting TRBD1. Germline V gene lookup returns CDR1 MDHEN and CDR2 SYDVKM. The length of the CDR3 is 13 residues. V lost 2 bases and J lost 8; bases outside the gene matches: 1. In DNA form, the CDR3 reads TGTGCCAGCAGTTTAGGGGACAGGGGGGGCTACACCTTC. This codes for CASSLGDRGGYTF.

V usage is TRBV19 and J usage is TRBJ1-2, with TRBD1 matching 8 bases. CDR3 length equals 14 residues. J was trimmed by 5 bases and V by 6 bases; bases with no gene match: 8. In germline, CDR1 is LNHDA, CDR2 SQIVND (reference sequence). CDR3 nucleotide sequence: TGTGCCAGTAGCATTGACAGGGGAGATTATGGCTACACCTTC. Its protein product is CASSIDRGDYGYTF.

The chain uses TRBV5-5 and TRBJ2-7; 12 bases fit TRBD1. The CDR3 consists of 16 residues. The germline CDR1 and CDR2 sequences are SGHKS and YYEKEE (reference sequence). V lost 2 bases and J lost 4; bases outside the gene matches: 7. CDR3: CASSLSGQGAPYEQYF. The CDR3 DNA sequence: TGTGCCAGCAGCTTATCGGGACAGGGGGCGCCTTACGAGCAGTACTTC.

The chain combines TRBV24-1 with TRBJ1-1, with TRBD1 as a possible D gene (6 bases). Trimming removed 7 bases from V and 1 base from J, with 9 bases in between. CDR1 KGHDR and CDR2 SFDVKD come from the germline V gene. This CDR3 comprises 13 residues. For the CDR3, the DNA is TGTGCCACCAGGGCGACAGGGAACACTGAAGCTTTCTTT. Residues: CATRATGNTEAFF.

The V call is TRBV4-1, the J call TRBJ2-7; 11 bases line up with TRBD2. V gave up 6 bases and J gave up 2 bases; unmatched junction bases: 12. Looked up from germline, CDR1 is MGHRA and CDR2 is YSYEKL. This CDR3 has 17 residues. This chain's CDR3 is CASSIPTSGGTTYEQYF. Here the CDR3 DNA reads TGCGCCAGCAGTATCCCAACTAGCGGGGGAACAACCTACGAGCAGTACTTC.

This clone was counted a few times. The genes are TRBV24-1 and TRBJ1-6; D ambiguous. Germline loops: CDR1 KGHDR, CDR2 SFDVKD. This CDR3 spans 13 amino acids. V lost 1 base to trimming and J lost 10 bases, with 7 bases between them. The CDR3 region is CATSDFRGSPLHF. CDR3 DNA: TGTGCCACCAGTGATTTCCGGGGATCACCCCTCCACTTT.

The rearrangement joins TRBV10-3 to TRBJ2-2, with D possibly TRBD1 on 5 matching bases. V lost 0 bases and J 6 bases, leaving 14 bases between the germline ends. From germline, CDR1 is ENHRY and CDR2 SYGVKD. The CDR3 length is 16 residues. This chain's CDR3 is CAISESNQGASGELFF. DNA of the CDR3: TGTGCCATCAGTGAGTCGAACCAGGGTGCGTCCGGGGAGCTGTTTTTT.

The chain recombines TRBV9 with TRBJ2-1; D possibly corresponds to TRBD2 (6 bases). This CDR3 has 15 residues. Germline CDR1 and CDR2: SGDLS and YYNGEE. Trimming removed 3 bases from V and 0 bases from J, with 10 bases in between. The CDR3 DNA follows: TGTGCCAGCAGCGCGTCCGGGAGCTCCTACAATGAGCAGTTCTTC. It codes for CASSASGSSYNEQFF.

The genes are TRBV6-5 and TRBJ1-2; 10 bases are a match to TRBD1. Per the germline V gene, CDR1 is MNHEY and CDR2 is SVGAGI. The CDR3 is 15 amino acids. Trimming at V came to 0 bases and at J to 4 bases, leaving 2 bases not matched to a gene. The CDR3 DNA sequence: TGTGCCAGCAGTTACTCCGACAGGGGGCTCTATGGCTACACCTTC. It yields the protein CASSYSDRGLYGYTF.

CDR3 region: CASSESVRLGGNQPQHF. The CDR3 nucleotides read TGTGCCAGCAGTGAAAGTGTAAGGTTAGGGGGCAATCAGCCCCAGCATTTT. The V call is TRBV6-1, the J call TRBJ1-5; D perhaps matches TRBD1 (5 bases). The CDR3 is 17 residues long. Germline CDR1 is MNHNS and CDR2 is SASEGT. With 2 bases removed from V and 2 bases from J, the gap between germline ends came to 16 bases.

The chain is built from TRBV2 and TRBJ1-2; 11 bases are a match to TRBD1. CDR1 is SNHLY, CDR2 FYNNEI, per germline. This CDR3 has 14 residues. The junction had 5 bases not matched to a gene; V was cut back by 5 bases and J by 6 bases. CDR3 loop: CASSRRDRGNGYTF. CDR3 nucleotide sequence: TGTGCCAGCAGTCGCCGGGACAGGGGGAATGGCTACACCTTC.

The rearrangement links TRBV28 to TRBJ2-5, with D possibly matching TRBD2 (6 bases). This CDR3 has 12 amino acids. The germline V and J ends were trimmed by 2 bases and 6 bases, with 7 bases remaining between them. Germline CDR1 MDHEN, CDR2 SYDVKM. CDR3 sequence reads: CASSLGLQTQYF. DNA for the CDR3: TGTGCCAGCAGTTTAGGACTACAGACCCAGTACTTC.

The V call is TRBV28, the J call TRBJ1-4; 8 positions match TRBD1. CDR3 length equals 14 residues. Germline loops: CDR1 MDHEN, CDR2 SYDVKM. The V and J ends lost 6 bases and 8 bases, in that order; junction bases with no gene match: 8. CDR3 residues: CASRTGGMLEKLFF. The DNA of the CDR3 is TGTGCCAGCAGAACAGGGGGTATGTTAGAAAAACTGTTTTTT.

The V gene is TRBV9, the J gene TRBJ1-2, with D hard to call. Germline CDR1 reads SGDLS; CDR2 reads YYNGEE. The V and J ends lost 3 bases and 10 bases respectively, with 10 bases between them. The CDR3 is made up of 11 amino acids. The DNA for the CDR3 is TGTGCCAGCAGCGATCACATAGCCTACACCTTC. Translated, it gives CASSDHIAYTF.

V is TRBV7-2 and J is TRBJ2-7, with 7 nucleotides matching TRBD2. Germline assignment: CDR1 SGHTA and CDR2 FQGNSA. The CDR3 loop spans 17 amino acids. V trimming: 2 bases; J trimming: 0 bases; junction bases outside the gene matches: 10. CDR3 coding DNA: TGTGCCAGCAGCTTAACCGGGGAGGGCCGCGACTCCTACGAGCAGTACTTC. Its translation: CASSLTGEGRDSYEQYF.

V and J are TRBV7-2 and TRBJ1-3; D possibly corresponds to TRBD1 (6 bases). CDR3 length equals 15 residues. With 5 bases removed from V and 4 bases from J, the gap between germline ends came to 15 bases. Germline V CDR1 and CDR2: SGHTA, FQGNSA. The CDR3 DNA sequence: TGTGCCAGCAGCCCCACGGCACAGGGAGGAAACACCATATATTTT. This codes for CASSPTAQGGNTIYF.

V and J are TRBV4-3 and TRBJ1-5; TRBD1 aligns across 8 bases. V dropped 0 bases and J dropped 6; count of bases not matched to a gene: 7. This CDR3 comprises 16 residues. Germline loops: CDR1 LGHNA, CDR2 YSLEER. CDR3 loop: CASSQDLDRAGQPQHF. The CDR3 nucleotides read TGCGCCAGCAGCCAAGACCTGGACAGGGCCGGTCAGCCCCAGCATTTT.

The CDR3 DNA follows: TGTGCTAGTGCCAATTCAGGGGGCCTTAGCACCGGGGAGCTGTTTTTT. It codes for CASANSGGLSTGELFF. The genes are TRBV12-5 and TRBJ2-2, with 8 bases fitting TRBD1. Trimming cost V 7 bases and J 4 bases; bases outside gene matches: 11. Germline CDR1 and CDR2: LGHNT and FRNRAP. The length of the CDR3 is 16 residues.

The genes are TRBV9 and TRBJ2-5; 11 nucleotides match TRBD1. Trimming at V came to 4 bases and at J to 4 bases, leaving 6 bases not matched to a gene. From germline, CDR1 is SGDLS and CDR2 YYNGEE. This CDR3 is 15 amino acids long. CDR3 DNA sequence: TGTGCCAGCAGCTCCCGGACAGGGGGCTTAGAGACCCAGTACTTC. Protein sequence: CASSSRTGGLETQYF.

The rearrangement joins TRBV6-5 to TRBJ2-7; 15 nucleotides align to TRBD2. The CDR3 is 16 amino acids. The V gene end was trimmed by 4 bases and the J gene end by 8 bases; junction bases not matched to a gene: 9. The germline V gene has CDR1 MNHEY and CDR2 SVGAGI. The CDR3 sequence is CASSSQGLAGGRKQYF. The CDR3 bases are TGTGCCAGCAGTTCCCAGGGACTAGCGGGGGGAAGGAAGCAGTACTTC.

A note on this clone: Being one base from a much bigger clone, this may be a read error. The chain uses TRBV6-5 and TRBJ2-7; D might be TRBD2 (6 bases). Trimming stripped 6 bases from V and 0 bases from J, with 9 bases between. Germline CDR1 reads MNHEY; CDR2 reads SVGAGI. CDR3 length equals 13 residues. CDR3 region: CASSPGSSYEQYF. CDR3 DNA: TGTGCCAGCAGCCCCGGGAGCTCCTACGAGCAGTACTTC.

V is TRBV7-2 and J is TRBJ1-4; TRBD1 might be the D (6 bases). The germline CDR1 and CDR2 sequences are SGHTA and FQGNSA. V lost 1 base to trimming and J lost 5 bases, with 11 bases between them. The CDR3 has 15 residues. In nucleotides, the CDR3 is TGTGCCAGCAGCTTAGGGGGGGGCTACAATGAAAAACTGTTTTTT. It codes for CASSLGGGYNEKLFF.

The chain recombines TRBV5-1 with TRBJ2-3; 9 bases match TRBD2. The CDR3 is 17 residues long. Unmatched junction bases numbered 5, after V lost 0 bases and J lost 0 bases. Per germline, CDR1 SGHRS and CDR2 YFSETQ. This CDR3 reads CASSLVSGGRSTDTQYF. The CDR3 coding sequence is TGCGCCAGCAGCTTGGTAAGCGGGGGGCGAAGCACAGATACGCAGTATTTT. Drawing the rest from reference TRBV5-1 and TRBJ2-3, the complete variable domain is KAGVTQTPRYLIKTRGQQVTLSCSPISGHRSVSWYQQTPGQGLQFLFEYFSETQRNKGNFPGRFSGRQFSNSRSEMNVSTLELGDSALYLCASSLVSGGRSTDTQYFGPGTRLTVL.

This chain uses TRBV2 with TRBJ2-2; a weak D match, TRBD2 (6 bases). This CDR3 has 14 amino acids. Trimming pared 7 bases from V and 2 bases from J, leaving 11 bases between. Germline lookup yields CDR1 SNHLY and CDR2 FYNNEI. CDR3: CASKYGGNTGELFF. Written as DNA, the CDR3 is TGTGCCAGCAAATACGGGGGAAACACCGGGGAGCTGTTTTTT.

The V and J genes are TRBV6-5 and TRBJ1-2; D is uncertain. The V gene lost 7 bases and the J gene lost 2 bases, with 14 bases spanning the gap. The CDR3 length is 14 residues. Germline CDR1 and CDR2: MNHEY and SVGAGI. The CDR3, as DNA: TGTGCCAGCACGCCGGGAGCGCAAAACTATGGCTACACCTTC. This translates into CASTPGAQNYGYTF.